This T cell receptor (beta chain) originates from a study of early T cells in non-severe SARS-CoV-2 infection (dated by TCRdb to about 2021). Some background on the complete study: Because TCR sequencing was done on bulk RNA from unsorted whole blood, the alpha and beta chains could not be paired. Overall study results and their limits: Matching against VDJdb was skewed toward anti-spike CD8 responses, likely underestimated virus-specific expansions, and missed private and CD4 specificities.

This was a case-control study nested in a cohort of healthcare workers in London, UK, who had nasopharyngeal swab PCR tests and blood samples taken every week. Healthcare workers were recruited during the week of the UK lockdown, between 23 and 31 March 2020, and followed weekly for up to about 15 weeks. The library was built by means of 5' RACE. The sequencer was a NextSeq 500. To correct for sequencing error and PCR bias, the TCR library protocol tagged individual cDNA molecules with unique molecular identifiers. Both TCR alpha and beta chains were sequenced, and tight co-correlation was observed between alpha and beta sequence abundances in each sample. In the authors' own workflow: Decombinator V4 was used to annotate TCR sequences for V gene, J gene and CDR3. TCRs were defined as expanded if a significant change between any two time points was detected under a Poisson model with p below 0.0001. TCR abundances were normalised to the total number of TCRs sequenced in each sample and reported as counts per million. MAIT TCRs were defined by TRAV1-2 paired with TRAJ12, TRAJ20 or TRAJ33, and iNKT TCRs by TRAV10 paired with TRAJ18. VDJdb, accessed 1 November 2021, was searched for CMV, EBV and SARS-CoV-2 annotated TCRs, with TCRs annotated for multiple antigens excluded. TCRdb applied fastp at Q25 and MiXCR to the public reads, then kept only in-frame beta chains. Rows are combined by CDR3 protein, so each entry shows the most common genes and DNA. Clone size and V and J calls follow TCRdb, not the original study. The table for this sample lists 35,000 to 45,000 distinct CDR3 sequences; around 6.3% of them were counted only once. Jointly, the top ten make up 7.5% to 8.5% of the sample.

Ends trimmed: V by 9 bases, J by 5 bases; bases unmatched to a gene: 10. Measured from the cysteine to the phenylalanine, the CDR3 is 14 residues long. Of the read, only the CDR3 DNA is kept; its 42 bases are in frame from base 1. CDR1 and CDR2 are read off the germline V gene as KGHDR and SFDVKD. This clonotype has ten or more counts. The target of this receptor is not known. No much larger clone is present one base from it, and per-base qualities are unavailable. Here the chain combines TRBV24-1 and TRBJ2-3; a stretch of 7 junction bases matches TRBD2. This specimen was whole blood, taken at baseline. The receptor's source is an adult who was a healthcare worker with PCR-confirmed SARS-CoV-2 infection or an uninfected control (not recorded which). CDR3 protein: CATAQAGPGDTQYF. DNA sequence: TGTGCCACCGCACAAGCGGGGCCTGGAGATACGCAGTATTTT.